The rows below give T cell receptor beta chains drawn from one sample of a study of glioma-infiltrating T cells. TCRdb analysed the multiplex PCR reads with MiXCR anew, one entry per CDR3 protein. The repertoire holds some 99,000 distinct CDR3 sequences, with less than 30% as singletons. Sequenced: glioma tissue, nonneoplastic brain tissue, or PBMCs (not recorded which). The receptors were gathered from a human donor with low-grade glioma or glioblastoma, undergoing nonglioma brain surgery, or in good health (not recorded which). Both conserved end residues are part of each CDR3. The D gene is left open where the match is weak. Clone size is stated in some rows and not others, as once, few, many or a class when expanded.

d_call | clone_size | j_call | v_call | cdr3_aa | cdr3_nt
. | many | TRBJ1-2 | TRBV7-2 | CASSFWDSPNYGYTF | TGTGCCAGCAGCTTCTGGGATTCCCCTAACTATGGCTACACCTTC
. | once | TRBJ1-2 | TRBV5-1 | CASSFSGATNYGYTF | TGCGCCAGCAGCTTCTCCGGGGCTACTAATTATGGCTACACCTTC
. | many | TRBJ2-7 | TRBV28 | CASSLVARKEQYF | TGTGCCAGCAGTTTAGTGGCCCGTAAAGAGCAGTACTTC
. | few | TRBJ2-1 | TRBV29-1 | CSVVSPTGTTYNEQFF | TGCAGCGTTGTAAGCCCGACAGGGACTACCTACAATGAGCAGTTCTTC
. | many | TRBJ1-2 | TRBV5-1 | CASSLQGLSGYTF | TGCGCCAGCAGCTTACAGGGCCTCTCTGGCTACACCTTC
. | many | TRBJ2-1 | TRBV6-1 | CASRQYLNNEQFF | TGTGCCAGCAGACAATATCTAAACAATGAGCAGTTCTTC
TRBD2 | many | TRBJ2-3 | TRBV2 | CASTQTGASGADTQYF | TGTGCCAGCACCCAAACGGGCGCTAGCGGTGCAGATACGCAGTATTTT
. | . | TRBJ2-2 | TRBV19 | CVSSPPGTITGELFF | TGTGTCAGTAGCCCCCCAGGAACTATTACCGGGGAGCTGTTTTTT
. | many | TRBJ2-7 | TRBV7-9 | CASSLTGSSYEQYF | TGTGCCAGCAGCCTGACAGGCTCTTCCTACGAGCAGTACTTC
. | few | TRBJ1-2 | TRBV3-1 | CASSQGQRAGGYTF | TGTGCCAGCAGCCAAGGGCAGCGGGCGGGTGGCTACACCTTC
. | many | TRBJ2-7 | TRBV10-3 | CAINSDSSYEQYF | TGTGCCATCAATTCGGATAGCTCCTACGAGCAGTACTTC
. | . | TRBJ2-7 | TRBV11-2 | CASSSRIYEQYF | TGTGCCAGCAGCTCACGGATATACGAGCAGTACTTC
. | . | TRBJ1-2 | TRBV20-1 | CSARMDAYPEGYTF | TGCAGTGCTAGAATGGACGCATACCCAGAGGGCTACACCTTC
. | many | TRBJ2-7 | TRBV20-1 | CSAYPKPGLYSYEQYF | TGCAGTGCCTATCCTAAACCCGGACTGTACTCCTACGAGCAGTACTTC
. | many | TRBJ2-7 | TRBV19 | CASSIDYSYEQYF | TGTGCCAGTAGTATAGACTACAGCTACGAGCAGTACTTC
TRBD2 | few | TRBJ2-1 | TRBV19 | CASQPGLAAYNEQFF | TGTGCCAGCCAGCCCGGGCTAGCGGCCTACAATGAGCAGTTCTTC
. | many | TRBJ1-2 | TRBV20-1 | CSAPDRVTNYGYTF | TGCAGTGCGCCGGACAGAGTTACTAACTATGGCTACACCTTC
TRBD1 | many | TRBJ2-7 | TRBV6-2/TRBV6-3 | CASSPRDREREQYF | TGTGCCAGCAGCCCCCGGGACAGGGAACGCGAGCAGTACTTC
. | many | TRBJ2-5 | TRBV2 | CASLQDQETQYF | TGTGCCAGCTTGCAGGACCAAGAGACCCAGTACTTC
. | . | TRBJ2-7 | TRBV30 | CAWGPGNHKQYF | TGTGCCTGGGGTCCGGGGAACCACAAGCAGTACTTC
TRBD1 | many | TRBJ1-5 | TRBV7-9 | CASSFRTGDQPQHF | TGTGCCAGCAGCTTCCGTACAGGGGATCAGCCCCAGCATTTT
. | many | TRBJ1-2 | TRBV4-2 | CASSQDQGGGLYGYTF | TGTGCCAGCAGCCAAGATCAGGGCGGAGGACTTTATGGCTACACCTTC
. | many | TRBJ2-7 | TRBV7-6 | CASSAQGSEQYF | TGTGCCAGCAGCGCCCAGGGGAGCGAGCAGTACTTC
. | many | TRBJ1-2 | TRBV7-2 | CASSLDPGYGYTF | TGTGCCAGCAGCTTAGACCCGGGTTATGGCTACACCTTC
. | many | TRBJ1-1 | TRBV6-1 | CASRYRPGLNTEAFF | TGTGCCAGCAGATACAGGCCAGGGCTGAACACTGAAGCTTTCTTT
. | . | TRBJ1-1 | TRBV5-1 | CASSAEAGRTEACF | TGCGCCAGCAGTGCGGAGGCAGGGCGGACTGAAGCTTGCTTT
. | many | TRBJ2-1 | TRBV6-2/TRBV6-3 | CASSYPLGISYNEQFF | TGTGCCAGCAGTTACCCGCTAGGTATCTCCTACAATGAGCAGTTCTTC
TRBD2 | many | TRBJ2-1 | TRBV6-1 | CASKISGVPYNEQFF | TGTGCCAGCAAGATTAGCGGGGTCCCCTACAATGAGCAGTTCTTC
. | . | TRBJ2-1 | TRBV18 | CASSPYEGGPANEQFF | TGTGCCAGCTCACCCTATGAGGGGGGGCCGGCCAATGAGCAGTTCTTC
. | many | TRBJ2-5 | TRBV10-3 | CASSGDYETQYF | TGTGCCTCTTCAGGGGATTATGAGACCCAGTACTTC
TRBD1 | few | TRBJ1-2 | TRBV19 | CASSEDRTFYGYTF | TGTGCCAGTAGCGAGGACAGGACCTTCTATGGCTACACCTTC
. | many | TRBJ1-1 | TRBV29-1 | CSVGRRAEAFF | TGCAGCGTTGGACGTAGGGCTGAAGCTTTCTTT
TRBD1 | . | TRBJ1-3 | TRBV15 | CATSFNRGPGNTIHF | TGTGCCACTAGCTTCAACAGGGGGCCTGGAAACACCATACATTTT
. | few | TRBJ2-7 | TRBV7-2 | CASSQNQDEQYF | TGTGCCAGCAGCCAAAATCAGGACGAGCAGTACTTC
. | many | TRBJ1-5 | TRBV29-1 | CSVAGDSNQPQHF | TGCAGCGTTGCGGGGGATAGCAATCAGCCCCAGCATTTT
. | few | TRBJ2-7 | TRBV2 | CASTGALKVEQYF | TGTGCCAGCACCGGGGCCCTAAAGGTCGAGCAGTACTTC
. | . | TRBJ2-1 | TRBV30 | CAWMFNNEQFF | TGTGCCTGGATGTTTAACAATGAGCAGTTCTTC
TRBD1 | few | TRBJ2-7 | TRBV29-1 | CSAQGAYEQYF | TGCAGCGCCCAGGGGGCCTACGAGCAGTACTTC
. | many | TRBJ1-1 | TRBV20-1 | CSAPLGRTEAFF | TGCAGTGCTCCCTTAGGGCGGACTGAAGCTTTCTTT
. | many | TRBJ1-2 | TRBV6-1 | CASIGIGGRF | TGTGCCAGTATAGGTATAGGTGGTCGCTTC
. | many | TRBJ1-3 | TRBV10-3 | CAISDQSPGNTIYF | TGTGCCATCAGTGACCAATCACCTGGAAACACCATATATTTT
TRBD2 | . | TRBJ2-7 | TRBV5-4 | CASSYSGSRAYEQYF | TGTGCCAGCAGCTATAGCGGGAGCCGGGCCTACGAGCAGTACTTC